This TCR beta chain appears in the sequencing data of a study of molecular identifiers for immune sequencing clone quantification (dated by TCRdb to 2016 to 2019). About the full investigation: For a replicate experiment, RNA from roughly 20,000 or 100,000 naive CD8 T cells was divided into five aliquots, and four of the five aliquots were sequenced. CD8 T cells were used in a methods study to benchmark molecular-identifier clustering-based TCR repertoire sequencing (MIDCIRS) and TCR RNA copy counting.

Libraries of naive CD8 T cells were built from anywhere between about 20,000 and 1,000,000 sorted cells, with 10%, 30% or 50% of the purified RNA used. Naive CD8 T cells were FACS-sorted as CD8+CD4-CCR7+CD45RA+ on a BD FACSAria II into RLT Plus buffer. Roughly nine TCR copies' worth of Jurkat RNA were spiked into roughly 19,000-1,000,000 naive CD8 T cell samples to test detection sensitivity. CD8 T cells were enriched with RosetteSep CD8+ T Cell Enrichment Cocktail and Ficoll-Paque, followed by ACK red cell lysis. Details on this clonotype: The antigen it recognizes is unknown. No base quality information exists; no much larger clone differs at one position.

Beyond this particular receptor, the publication reports: Clones above 20 RNA copies held over 97% of molecules in CMV-specific effector cells but under 1% in naive cells. The naive libraries included spiked-in Jurkat TCR RNA (10 copies' worth), and this RNA is not part of the donor repertoire. Approximately 2.7 recovered TCR RNA copies per cell were obtained by modeling, versus about 9 by digital PCR, implying a capture efficiency of about 30%. The sizes of highly expanded clones could end up underestimated when identical TCR molecules share a barcode. When barcode sub-clustering was not used, chimeric consensus sequences inflated TCR diversity, with chimeras reaching as high as 47%. Spiked-in Jurkat TCR RNA equal to a single cell's worth was reported to be detectable even within 1,100,000 naive CD8 T cells.

Library method: PCR. The instrument given in TCRdb is NextSeq 500. Bulk TCR libraries were prepared as previously described, using TCR primers listed in Table S5. Purification of total RNA was performed with the Qiagen AllPrep DNA/RNA kit. Reads from multiple sequencing runs of the same library were pooled before analysis. In the source study's methods: Only reads with exact TCR constant sequence were kept, trimmed to 150 nt, and grouped by their 12-nt molecular barcodes. Reads within each barcode group were sub-clustered using a 15% Levenshtein threshold, and quality-weighted consensus sequences were constructed for each RNA molecule. Non-functional sequences were filtered out, along with any lower-count sequence sitting one edit away from another sequence. Based on a fit of two negative binomial distributions, barcode sub-clusters having less than 20% of the maximum read count were discarded. TCRdb applied fastp at Q25 and MiXCR to the public reads, then kept only in-frame beta chains. Entries that share a CDR3 protein sequence are merged under the most common genes and DNA. These V and J calls derive from TCRdb rather than the authors' analysis. In this sample the table shows nearly 650,000 distinct CDR3 sequences, roughly 27% of which occur a single time. In total, the top ten clones hold 0.78% of the sample.

The sequence came from a human donor in good health. Some libraries in this study had Jurkat cell RNA spiked in. The material sequenced was naive CD8+ T cells from blood, with Jurkat cell RNA spiked in. The cell subset or site label corresponds to: FACS-sorted CD8+CD4-CCR7+CD45RA+ naive T cells.

The DNA sequence is given as TGTGCCAGCACTGGAGAGGGGGGGGTGTACAATGAGCAGTTCTTC. Its translation is CASTGEGGVYNEQFF. In this chain, TRBV21-1 is recombined with TRBJ2-1; the table assigns TRBD1, which was not confirmed against the DNA. TRBV21-1 has pseudogene status. Counted from cysteine to phenylalanine, this CDR3 has 15 amino acids. Kept here is only the CDR3 DNA, which spans 45 bases and is read in frame from base 1.